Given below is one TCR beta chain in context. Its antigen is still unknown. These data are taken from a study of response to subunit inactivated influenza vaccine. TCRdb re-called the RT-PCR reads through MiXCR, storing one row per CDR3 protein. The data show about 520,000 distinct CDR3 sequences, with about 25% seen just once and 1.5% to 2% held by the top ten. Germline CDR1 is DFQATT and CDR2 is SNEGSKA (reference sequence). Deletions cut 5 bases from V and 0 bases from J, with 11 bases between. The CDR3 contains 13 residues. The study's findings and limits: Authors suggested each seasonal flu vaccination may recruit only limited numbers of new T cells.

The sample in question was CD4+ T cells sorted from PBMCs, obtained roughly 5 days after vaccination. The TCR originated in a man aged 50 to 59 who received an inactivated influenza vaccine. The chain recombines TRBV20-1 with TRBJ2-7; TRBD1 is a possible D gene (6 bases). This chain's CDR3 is CSAGWTDSYEQYF. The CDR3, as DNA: TGCAGTGCTGGATGGACAGACTCCTACGAGCAGTACTTC.